A single sample is the source of the 21 T cell receptor beta chains below, sequenced in a study of cytomegalovirus exposure and HLA in healthy donors. The repertoire was sequenced with immunoSEQ multiplex PCR; TCRdb's copy has only in-frame clones and lacks some. The table records about 120,000 clones, about nine tenths of them present only once. Sample: PBMCs. The source of these receptors is a man aged 18-30 years in good health and CMV-seropositive.

The rearrangement links TRBV6-6 to TRBJ1-5; the match to TRBD1 covers 10 bases. This CDR3 contains 16 residues. Per germline, CDR1 MNHNY and CDR2 SVGAGI (reference sequence). V was pared by 6 bases and J by 6 bases, with 11 bases of the junction left unmatched. The chain's CDR3 is CASRSPGTGDGQPQHF. For the CDR3, the DNA is TGTGCCAGCAGAAGTCCCGGGACAGGGGACGGTCAGCCCCAGCATTTT.

V is TRBV29-1 and J is TRBJ2-2; tentative D call: TRBD2 (6 bases). V was cut by 2 bases and J by 6 bases, with 22 bases left in between. CDR3 length: 17 amino acids. Germline values: CDR1 SQVTM, CDR2 ANQGSEA. CDR3 amino acids: CSVEPCFLRGEAGELFF. CDR3 DNA sequence: TGCAGCGTTGAACCTTGTTTTCTACGAGGGGAGGCCGGGGAGCTGTTTTTT.

The gene calls are TRBV6-4 and TRBJ2-1; 10 bases are shared with TRBD2. The germline V gene encodes CDR1 MRHNA and CDR2 SNTAGT. With V trimmed by 5 bases and J by 4 bases, 5 bases remained unmatched. The CDR3 spans 15 residues. CDR3 residues: CASSRAGGEYNEQFF. CDR3 coding DNA: TGTGCCAGCAGTCGAGCGGGGGGGGAATACAATGAGCAGTTCTTC.

This sequence joins TRBV4-3 and TRBJ2-7; TRBD1 matches at 12 bases. The V and J ends lost 3 bases and 7 bases, in that order; junction bases with no gene match: 10. The CDR3 is 16 amino acids. Germline assignment: CDR1 LGHNA and CDR2 YSLEER. The CDR3 sequence is CASSHQPGQGAGEQYF. The CDR3 nucleotides are TGCGCCAGCAGCCACCAGCCGGGACAGGGGGCGGGAGAGCAGTACTTC.

This chain uses TRBV19 with TRBJ2-1; 7 bases agree with TRBD2. The germline gives CDR1 LNHDA, CDR2 SQIVND (reference sequence). The CDR3 is 17 amino acids. V dropped 3 bases and J dropped 0; count of bases not matched to a gene: 8. Written as DNA, the CDR3 is TGTGCCAGTAGTATGGGAAGCGGGGAGCCCTCCTACAATGAGCAGTTCTTC. This sequence encodes CASSMGSGEPSYNEQFF.

The chain has TRBV6-1 and TRBJ1-2, with a weak D call TRBD1 (5 bases). The V gene's germline CDR1 is MNHNS and CDR2 SASEGT. The CDR3 has 12 residues. Trimming stripped 2 bases from V and 7 bases from J, with 8 bases between. In DNA form, the CDR3 reads TGTGCCAGCAGTGAATTAGGGGTTGGCTACACCTTC. It translates to CASSELGVGYTF.

The CDR3 here is CASSLVTAATSNSPLHF. The CDR3 nucleotides read TGTGCCAGCAGCTTAGTGACGGCGGCAACCAGTAATTCACCCCTCCACTTT. The chain has TRBV7-2 and TRBJ1-6; D gene uncertain. The CDR3 runs 17 residues. V was shortened by 1 base and J by 6 bases, with 16 bases between the two germline ends. The germline CDR1 and CDR2 sequences are SGHTA and FQGNSA. Variable domain in full (rest from reference TRBV7-2 and TRBJ1-6): GAGVSQSPSNKVTEKGKDVELRCDPISGHTALYWYRQSLGQGLEFLIYFQGNSAPDKSGLPSDRFSAERTGGSVSTLTIQRTQQEDSAVYLCASSLVTAATSNSPLHFGNGTRLTVT.

The gene calls are TRBV18 and TRBJ2-3, with D possibly being TRBD1 (6 bases). This CDR3 spans 18 amino acids. Germline V gene lookup returns CDR1 KGHSH and CDR2 LQKENI. V shed 0 bases and J shed 4 bases, with 20 bases lying between them. DNA of the CDR3: TGTGCCAGCTCACCACCGTCCCGTGGGGGCCGAGCGCCAGATACGCAGTATTTT. This codes for CASSPPSRGGRAPDTQYF.

V and J are TRBV28 and TRBJ1-1; D is possibly TRBD1 (5 bases). The V and J ends lost 6 bases and 1 base respectively, with 15 bases between them. There are 15 residues in the CDR3. The V gene's germline CDR1 is MDHEN and CDR2 SYDVKM. The CDR3 protein is CASRPLGAANTEAFF. CDR3 DNA sequence: TGTGCCAGCAGGCCGTTAGGGGCCGCGAACACTGAAGCTTTCTTT.

The V gene is TRBV5-4, the J gene TRBJ1-1; the D gene is possibly TRBD1 (5 bases). The length of the CDR3 is 16 residues. Germline CDR1 and CDR2: SGHNT and YYREEE (reference sequence). V was pared by 3 bases and J by 0 bases, with 15 bases between. CDR3 coding DNA: TGTGCCAGCAGCTCATTATCTGGGGGGATGAACACTGAAGCTTTCTTT. Protein: CASSSLSGGMNTEAFF.

The sample holds one count of this clone. V usage is TRBV7-9 and J usage is TRBJ1-4, with 8 bases matching TRBD1. Germline lookup yields CDR1 SEHNR and CDR2 FQNEAQ (reference sequence). The CDR3 totals 15 residues. V gave up 5 bases and J gave up 7 bases; unmatched junction bases: 9. CDR3 in amino acids: CASSARQGSFEKLFF. Here the CDR3 DNA reads TGTGCCAGCAGCGCCCGACAGGGGAGTTTTGAAAAACTGTTTTTT. The entire variable domain, with the rest obtained from reference TRBV7-9 and TRBJ1-4, is as follows: DTGVSQNPRHKITKRGQNVTFRCDPISEHNRLYWYRQTLGQGPEFLTYFQNEAQLEKSRLLSDRFSAERPKGSFSTLEIQRTEQGDSAMYLCASSARQGSFEKLFFGSGTQLSVL.

The chain uses TRBV5-1 and TRBJ1-1; no reliable D call. Trimming stripped 4 bases from V and 7 bases from J, with 11 bases between. CDR1 is SGHRS, CDR2 YFSETQ, per germline. The CDR3 has 12 amino acids. CDR3 bases: TGCGCCAGCAGCAGAGGCGGGATTGAAGCTTTCTTT. Amino acids: CASSRGGIEAFF.

This rearrangement joins TRBV4-1 to TRBJ1-2, with D unclear. Germline assignment: CDR1 MGHRA and CDR2 YSYEKL. The CDR3 runs to 19 residues. V lost 3 bases, J lost 0 bases, and 23 bases lay in between. CDR3 sequence: CASSHSRGLGRSPNYGYTF. CDR3 coding DNA: TGCGCCAGCAGCCATTCTCGCGGGCTGGGCCGGAGTCCTAACTATGGCTACACCTTC.

The CDR3 spells CSVEAGLYGYTF. The CDR3 DNA sequence: TGCAGCGTTGAGGCAGGACTCTATGGCTACACCTTC. V gene TRBV29-1 combines with J gene TRBJ1-2; D is unclear. Germline assignment: CDR1 SQVTM and CDR2 ANQGSEA. Trimming pared 3 bases from V and 4 bases from J, leaving 9 bases between. The CDR3 loop spans 12 amino acids.

The V gene is TRBV5-6, the J gene TRBJ1-2; possibly TRBD1 for D (5 bases). V shed 1 base and J shed 8 bases, with 12 bases lying between them. CDR1 is SGHDT, CDR2 YYEEEE, per germline. The CDR3 extends over 13 amino acids. CDR3 in amino acids: CASSLYQGPGYTF. CDR3 nucleotide sequence: TGTGCCAGCAGCTTGTATCAGGGTCCGGGCTACACCTTC.

The V call is TRBV6-5, the J call TRBJ1-1; no clear D. V lost 2 bases and J 4 bases, leaving 14 bases between the germline ends. This CDR3 region has 15 residues. CDR1 is MNHEY, CDR2 SVGAGI, per germline. The CDR3 DNA is TGTGCCAGCAGTTACCGGCAAACAGAGGGCACTGAAGCTTTCTTT. Its translation is CASSYRQTEGTEAFF.

This chain connects TRBV30 to TRBJ1-6; D perhaps matches TRBD1 (5 bases). Deletions cut 5 bases from V and 2 bases from J, with 10 bases between. The CDR3 is 14 residues long. Germline V gene sequence: CDR1 GTSNPN, CDR2 SVGIG (reference sequence). The CDR3 protein is CAWVQETYNSPLHF. The CDR3 region has the DNA TGTGCCTGGGTACAGGAGACCTATAATTCACCCCTCCACTTT.

The genes are TRBV5-4 and TRBJ1-6; D is possibly TRBD1 (5 bases). The CDR3 runs to 12 residues. The germline V gene has CDR1 SGHNT and CDR2 YYREEE (reference sequence). The V end lost 0 bases, the J end lost 11 bases, and 6 bases lay between the germline ends. The CDR3: CASSLGQPPLHF. Written as DNA, the CDR3 is TGTGCCAGCAGCTTGGGACAGCCACCCCTCCACTTT.

The chain combines TRBV4-3 with TRBJ2-2; D not certain. The V and J ends lost 0 bases and 3 bases respectively, with 2 bases between them. Germline CDR1 is LGHNA and CDR2 is YSLEER. This CDR3 has 13 residues. CDR3 nucleotides: TGCGCCAGCAGCCAAGACTACACCGGGGAGCTGTTTTTT. Translating it yields CASSQDYTGELFF.

This clone was seen a handful of times. The chain is built from TRBV7-2 and TRBJ1-6, with D possibly being TRBD1 (6 bases). Germline values: CDR1 SGHTA, CDR2 FQGNSA. V lost 5 bases to trimming and J lost 7 bases, with 12 bases between them. The length of the CDR3 is 14 residues. This CDR3 is CASSRLGANSPLHF. DNA for the CDR3: TGTGCCAGCAGCCGCCTGGGGGCGAATTCACCCCTCCACTTT. Variable domain in full (rest from reference TRBV7-2 and TRBJ1-6): GAGVSQSPSNKVTEKGKDVELRCDPISGHTALYWYRQSLGQGLEFLIYFQGNSAPDKSGLPSDRFSAERTGGSVSTLTIQRTQQEDSAVYLCASSRLGANSPLHFGNGTRLTVT.

The chain is built from TRBV10-1 and TRBJ2-1, with 8 bases that match TRBD2. CDR1 is WNHNN and CDR2 is SYGVQD in the germline V gene (reference sequence). The CDR3 covers 19 residues. Trimming removed 3 bases from V and 0 bases from J; junction bases left unmatched: 13. In DNA, the CDR3 is TGCGCCAGCAGTGACGGACTAGCCGGAGGGGAGAACTCCTACAATGAGCAGTTCTTC. It specifies CASSDGLAGGENSYNEQFF.